This TCR beta chain emerged from a study of T-cell reconstitution after alpha-beta-depleted transplantation in children. Termini included, the CDR3 measures 10 amino acids. Germline loops: CDR1 ENHRY, CDR2 SYGVKD. Unique molecular identifiers were incorporated when the TCRbeta library was constructed. Via MiXCR, TCRdb re-called the PCR reads, giving one row per CDR3 protein. The sample holds a few hundred thousand distinct CDR3 sequences, roughly a quarter seen once. There are a few counts of this clonotype. The CDR3 does not end in the conserved phenylalanine or tryptophan, so this is likely a read error. The DNA is left out, because the CDR3 cannot be placed on it with certainty; the CDR3 is given as TCRdb lists it.

This specimen was PBMCs, taken before TCRalphabeta/CD19-depleted stem cell transplant. This TCR was recovered from a boy under three years old with Wiskott-Aldrich syndrome, due to receive a stem cell transplant. This sequence joins TRBV10-3 and TRBJ2-7; the table's D gene call, TRBD2, was not cross checked with the DNA. CDR3 in amino acids: CANRTSGRII.